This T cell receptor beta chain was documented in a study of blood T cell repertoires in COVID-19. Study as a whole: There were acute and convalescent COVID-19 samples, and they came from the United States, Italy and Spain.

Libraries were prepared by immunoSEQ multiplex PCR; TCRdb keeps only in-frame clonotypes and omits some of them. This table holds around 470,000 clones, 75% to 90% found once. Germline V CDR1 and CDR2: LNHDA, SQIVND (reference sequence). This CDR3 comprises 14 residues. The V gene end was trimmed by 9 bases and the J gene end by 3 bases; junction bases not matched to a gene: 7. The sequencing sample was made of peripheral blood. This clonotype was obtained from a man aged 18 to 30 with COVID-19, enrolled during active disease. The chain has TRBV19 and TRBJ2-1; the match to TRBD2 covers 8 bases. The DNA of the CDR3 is TGTGCCAGCACAGCGGGAGTAGTCTACAATGAGCAGTTCTTC. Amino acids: CASTAGVVYNEQFF.